A single sample gave rise to the 18 T cell receptor beta chains below, sequenced in a study of human T cells and chemical hapten exposure. TCRdb reanalysed the 5' RACE reads using MiXCR and keeps one entry per CDR3 protein. Of about 140,000 distinct CDR3 sequences in the sample, 3.5% to 5% were seen once. Total RNA extraction was carried out from unfractionated whole blood. These receptors were obtained from a female donor in good health.

In its sample, this clonotype was seen many times. This chain joins TRBV19 and TRBJ1-2; TRBD1 is a possible D gene (5 bases). The CDR3 loop spans 13 amino acids. Germline values: CDR1 LNHDA, CDR2 SQIVND (reference sequence). V was shortened by 4 bases and J by 2 bases, with 8 bases between the two germline ends. CDR3 in DNA: TGTGCCAGTAGTACACCAGGGAACTATGGCTACACCTTC. It codes for CASSTPGNYGYTF.

This clonotype came up many times. The genes are TRBV5-1 and TRBJ2-7, with 10 bases matching TRBD1. J lost 6 bases, V lost 7 bases, and 7 bases had no gene match. Germline V CDR1 and CDR2: SGHRS, YFSETQ. The CDR3 length is 13 residues. The CDR3 region is CASSGTGVFEQYF. The CDR3 DNA reads as TGCGCCAGCTCCGGGACAGGGGTATTCGAGCAGTACTTC. The whole variable domain, filled in from reference TRBV5-1 and TRBJ2-7, reads KAGVTQTPRYLIKTRGQQVTLSCSPISGHRSVSWYQQTPGQGLQFLFEYFSETQRNKGNFPGRFSGRQFSNSRSEMNVSTLELGDSALYLCASSGTGVFEQYFGPGTRLTVT.

This rearrangement joins TRBV29-1 to TRBJ1-1; D might be TRBD1 (5 bases). CDR1 and CDR2 from the germline V gene are SQVTM and ANQGSEA. Trimming removed 7 bases from V and 1 base from J, with 13 bases in between. This CDR3 contains 13 residues. In nucleotides, the CDR3 is TGCAGCGCCAGGACAAGCGAGAACACTGAAGCTTTCTTT. As protein: CSARTSENTEAFF. Drawing the rest from reference TRBV29-1 and TRBJ1-1, the complete variable domain is SAVISQKPSRDICQRGTSLTIQCQVDSQVTMMFWYRQQPGQSLTLIATANQGSEATYESGFVIDKFPISRPNLTFSTLTVSNMSPEDSSIYLCSARTSENTEAFFGQGTRLTVV.

Regarding this clonotype: This may be a read error: a much more frequent sequence differs by one nucleotide. This chain links TRBV20-1 with TRBJ2-7, with D unresolved. CDR3 size: 13 residues. Per the germline V gene, CDR1 is DFQATT and CDR2 is SNEGSKA (reference sequence). CDR3 residues: CRVRPTGSYEQYF. The CDR3 DNA follows: TGCAGAGTAAGACCAACTGGCTCCTACGAGCAGTACTTC.

J is TRBJ1-6 and V is TRBV7-2, with D hard to call. V gave up 6 bases and J gave up 13 bases, with 16 bases separating them. The CDR3 covers 13 residues. Germline values: CDR1 SGHTA, CDR2 FQGNSA. DNA of the CDR3: TGTGCCAGCAGTCACCCCGGCGTCGGGCCCCTCCACTTT. Translation gives CASSHPGVGPLHF.

This clonotype was found many times. The chain combines TRBV5-4 with TRBJ2-5; D ambiguous. The CDR3 loop spans 14 amino acids. CDR1 SGHNT and CDR2 YYREEE come from the germline V gene (reference sequence). Trimming removed 0 bases at V and 5 bases at J, with 11 bases between. DNA for the CDR3: TGTGCCAGCAGCTTGGTGGGGTGGCGCGAGACCCAGTACTTC. This sequence encodes CASSLVGWRETQYF.

At least ten counts were recorded for this clonotype. This chain joins TRBV3-1 and TRBJ1-6; D gene uncertain. From germline, CDR1 is LGHDT and CDR2 YNNKEL (reference sequence). This CDR3 region has 17 residues. V dropped 0 bases and J dropped 10 bases, with 19 bases sitting between them. CDR3 nucleotides: TGTGCCAGCAGCCAAGAATTAGGAGGCGCCGGTCACTCACCCCTCCACTTT. It translates to CASSQELGGAGHSPLHF.

There are many counts of this clonotype. The V and J genes are TRBV12-3 or TRBV12-4 and TRBJ1-6; 8 bases fit TRBD1. J lost 8 bases, V lost 3 bases, and 3 bases had no gene match. The CDR3 sequence is 14 residues long. The CDR3 is CASSFRGPDSPLHF. The CDR3 region has the DNA TGTGCCAGCAGTTTCAGGGGGCCGGATTCACCCCTCCACTTT.

This clonotype showed up many times. This chain links TRBV2 with TRBJ1-1, with D hard to call. CDR3 length: 10 residues. Trimming took off 4 bases at V and 5 bases at J, with 2 bases between the two ends. Germline lookup yields CDR1 SNHLY and CDR2 FYNNEI. CDR3: CASSVTEAFF. The CDR3 nucleotides are TGTGCCAGCAGTGTGACTGAAGCTTTCTTT.

To note about this clonotype: This may be a read error: a much more frequent sequence differs by one nucleotide. V is TRBV12-3 or TRBV12-4 and J is TRBJ1-1; 8 bases align to TRBD1. The CDR3 runs 15 residues. The CDR3 region has the DNA TGTGCCAGAAGTTTTATGGACAGGGAAAGGACTGAAGCTTTCTTT. Translated: CARSFMDRERTEAFF.

At least ten counts were recorded for this clonotype. V usage is TRBV20-1 and J usage is TRBJ2-1; D perhaps matches TRBD1 (6 bases). The germline V gene encodes CDR1 DFQATT and CDR2 SNEGSKA (reference sequence). Trimming shortened V by 3 bases and J by 0 bases, and 12 bases separated the two germline ends. The CDR3 sequence is 15 residues long. CDR3 loop: CSASWGHPSYNEQFF. CDR3 DNA sequence: TGCAGTGCTAGTTGGGGACACCCCTCCTACAATGAGCAGTTCTTC.

The table lists this clonotype with many counts. The chain carries TRBV19 and TRBJ1-2, with 7 bases fitting TRBD1. Germline CDR1 is LNHDA and CDR2 is SQIVND (reference sequence). The length of the CDR3 is 13 residues. V was clipped by 7 bases and J by 8 bases; unmatched bases: 10. This chain's CDR3 is CASNVDRLEGYTF. The CDR3 nucleotides read TGTGCCAGTAACGTGGACAGGCTTGAAGGCTACACCTTC.

V gene TRBV4-1 combines with J gene TRBJ1-3, with D possibly matching TRBD1 (5 bases). V lost 4 bases and J 0 bases, leaving 10 bases between the germline ends. CDR3 length: 15 residues. From germline, CDR1 is MGHRA and CDR2 YSYEKL. CDR3 in amino acids: CASSRGPCSGNTIYF. CDR3 nucleotide sequence: TGCGCCAGCAGCCGGGGACCGTGCTCTGGAAACACCATATATTTT.

This clonotype was seen at least ten times. This sequence joins TRBV4-3 and TRBJ2-1; 8 bases agree with TRBD2. With V trimmed by 0 bases and J by 2 bases, 3 bases remained unmatched. This CDR3 is 16 amino acids long. The germline V gene has CDR1 LGHNA and CDR2 YSLEER. In DNA form, the CDR3 reads TGCGCCAGCAGCCAAGACTTGCGGGGGGCCTACAATGAGCAGTTCTTC. Its protein is CASSQDLRGAYNEQFF.

In its sample, this clonotype was seen many times. The CDR3 nucleotides are TGTGCCAGCAGGCTAGACCAGGGGTCCGGCTATGGCTACACCTTC. Protein sequence: CASRLDQGSGYGYTF. The rearrangement links TRBV12-3 or TRBV12-4 to TRBJ1-2, with D possibly matching TRBD1 (6 bases). V was clipped by 6 bases and J by 4 bases, with 18 bases between them. CDR3 length: 15 amino acids.

This clonotype showed up just a few times. This sequence joins TRBV15 and TRBJ2-1, with D perhaps TRBD2 (7 bases). Germline V gives CDR1 LNHNV, CDR2 YYDKDF (reference sequence). Trimming removed 5 bases from V and 5 bases from J, with 13 bases in between. The CDR3 totals 14 residues. CDR3 region: CATSGWGGHNEQFF. The DNA of the CDR3 is TGTGCCACCAGCGGTTGGGGGGGCCACAATGAGCAGTTCTTC.

The V gene is TRBV2, the J gene TRBJ1-1; D is undetermined. The germline V gene encodes CDR1 SNHLY and CDR2 FYNNEI. CDR3 size: 11 residues. Trimming removed 10 bases at V and 4 bases at J, with 10 bases between. This CDR3 reads CATRLGTEAFF. The CDR3 coding sequence is TGTGCCACCAGACTGGGCACTGAAGCTTTCTTT.

The chain is built from TRBV12-3 or TRBV12-4 and TRBJ2-7; 8 nucleotides line up with TRBD2. V shed 5 bases and J 7 bases; nucleotides not matched to a gene: 4. This CDR3 has 12 residues. DNA for the CDR3: TGTGCCAGCAGTCTCGGGACTAGAGAGCAGTACTTC. This codes for CASSLGTREQYF.